This record looks at one TCR beta chain sequence and its context. No antigen is known for it. The source of the sample is a study of graft-versus-host responses after intestinal transplantation. Repertoires were generated with immunoSEQ multiplex PCR, while TCRdb's copy carries only in-frame clones and drops some. The repertoire has about 98,000 clones, 86% of them found once; the top ten carry 1.4% to 1.5%. General study findings and limits: Early after transplant, HvG declines were associated with peak levels of circulating GvH clones.

The V gene's germline CDR1 is SEHNR and CDR2 FQNEAQ (reference sequence). The V end lost 5 bases, the J end lost 8 bases, and 15 bases lay between the germline ends. The CDR3 contains 14 residues. The V call is TRBV7-9, the J call TRBJ1-4; D uncertain. The sample was PBMCs, taken 255 days after intestinal transplant. The receptor was derived from a human patient who received an intestinal transplant, so some T cells may come from the graft donor. The DNA of the CDR3 is TGTGCCAGCAGCCCAGAAATCCCGAGGGAAAAACTGTTTTTT. Its protein product is CASSPEIPREKLFF. The full variable domain, its missing parts supplied by reference TRBV7-9 and TRBJ1-4, is DTGVSQNPRHKITKRGQNVTFRCDPISEHNRLYWYRQTLGQGPEFLTYFQNEAQLEKSRLLSDRFSAERPKGSFSTLEIQRTEQGDSAMYLCASSPEIPREKLFFGSGTQLSVL.